Following are 29 T cell receptor beta chains from one sample sequenced in a study of blood T cell repertoires in COVID-19. Profiling relied on immunoSEQ multiplex PCR, and the TCRdb table lists in-frame clones only, not all of them. The data show 250,000 to 300,000 clones, about 88% seen once. The source material was peripheral blood. The receptors come from a woman aged 60 to 75 with acute or convalescent COVID-19.

In this sample, this clone turned up a few times. The chain is built from TRBV30 and TRBJ1-4; D is uncertain. V was trimmed by 4 bases and J by 4 bases, leaving 13 bases between them. The germline V gene encodes CDR1 GTSNPN and CDR2 SVGIG (reference sequence). The CDR3 consists of 14 residues. DNA for the CDR3: TGTGCCTGGAACAGTCAAGCTAATAATGAAAAACTGTTTTTT. Its protein product is CAWNSQANNEKLFF.

J is TRBJ2-2 and V is TRBV4-3; 10 bases are shared with TRBD1. The CDR3 loop spans 15 amino acids. Per germline, CDR1 LGHNA and CDR2 YSLEER. Germline trimming cut 4 bases from V and 7 bases from J; bases unmatched to any gene: 6. The chain's CDR3 is CASSLGQGSHGELFF. The CDR3 nucleotides read TGCGCCAGCAGCCTGGGACAGGGGTCCCACGGGGAGCTGTTTTTT.

The chain is built from TRBV3-1 (or the pseudogene TRBV3-2) and TRBJ2-1; 8 nucleotides match TRBD2. Germline CDR1 and CDR2: LGHDT and YNNKEL (reference sequence). Losses at the gene ends were 4 bases for V and 4 bases for J; bases not matched to a gene: 3. The CDR3 totals 14 residues. The CDR3 sequence: CASSPGGGYNEQFF. Written as DNA, the CDR3 is TGTGCCAGCAGCCCGGGGGGGGGTTACAATGAGCAGTTCTTC.

The chain recombines TRBV5-4 with TRBJ2-1; 8 bases are shared with TRBD2. J lost 4 bases, V lost 4 bases, and 7 bases had no gene match. The germline V gene encodes CDR1 SGHNT and CDR2 YYREEE (reference sequence). The CDR3 is made up of 15 amino acids. CDR3 loop: CASSQVVAGYNEQFF. CDR3 nucleotides: TGTGCCAGCAGCCAGGTAGTAGCGGGATACAATGAGCAGTTCTTC.

V usage is TRBV7-9 and J usage is TRBJ1-1, with 9 bases that match TRBD1. The CDR3 is 16 residues long. The trim removed 3 bases at V and 1 base at J, leaving 6 bases unmatched. Germline CDR1 SEHNR, CDR2 FQNEAQ (reference sequence). CDR3 in amino acids: CASSFLGTGKNTEAFF. The CDR3 region has the DNA TGTGCCAGCAGCTTCCTCGGGACAGGGAAGAACACTGAAGCTTTCTTT.

J is TRBJ2-1 and V is TRBV14; 9 positions match TRBD2. The germline gives CDR1 SGHDN, CDR2 FVKESK. This CDR3 has 15 amino acids. V gave up 3 bases and J gave up 4 bases; unmatched junction bases: 4. The CDR3 sequence is CASSQISGSYNEQFF. In DNA form, the CDR3 reads TGTGCCAGCAGCCAGATTAGCGGGAGTTACAATGAGCAGTTCTTC.

The genes are TRBV30 and TRBJ1-2; maybe TRBD1 (5 bases). The V gene lost 2 bases and the J gene lost 3 bases, with 7 bases spanning the gap. There are 12 residues in the CDR3. Per the germline V gene, CDR1 is GTSNPN and CDR2 is SVGIG (reference sequence). The DNA of the CDR3 is TGTGCCTGGAGTTGGGGGGACTATGGCTACACCTTC. Translated: CAWSWGDYGYTF. Combining the CDR3 with reference TRBV30 and TRBJ1-2 gives the whole variable domain SQTIHQWPATLVQPVGSPLSLECTVEGTSNPNLYWYRQAAGRGLQLLFYSVGIGQISSEVPQNLSASRPQDRQFILSSKKLLLSDSGFYLCAWSWGDYGYTFGSGTRLTVV.

CDR3 coding DNA: TGTGCCAGCAGCGTGGGGGACTACCGATCCTACGAGCAGTACTTC. Translation gives CASSVGDYRSYEQYF. The J gene is TRBJ2-7, the V gene TRBV9; TRBD2 matches at 7 bases. CDR1 SGDLS and CDR2 YYNGEE come from the germline V gene. This CDR3 spans 15 amino acids. The V and J ends lost 2 bases and 1 base, in that order; junction bases with no gene match: 6. Full variable domain (missing parts from reference TRBV9 and TRBJ2-7): DSGVTQTPKHLITATGQRVTLRCSPRSGDLSVYWYQQSLDQGLQFLIQYYNGEERAKGNILERFSAQQFPDLHSELNLSSLELGDSALYFCASSVGDYRSYEQYFGPGTRLTVT.

The V and J genes are TRBV5-1 and TRBJ2-5; 8 bases match TRBD1. The CDR3 has 16 amino acids. The V gene end was trimmed by 0 bases and the J gene end by 3 bases; junction bases not matched to a gene: 7. CDR1 is SGHRS, CDR2 YFSETQ, per germline. The CDR3 is CASSLDGPGGEETQYF. The CDR3 bases are TGCGCCAGCAGCTTGGATGGCCCAGGGGGCGAAGAGACCCAGTACTTC.

This CDR3 reads CASSFWGANEQFF. The DNA of the CDR3 is TGTGCCAGCAGCTTTTGGGGAGCTAATGAGCAGTTCTTC. The chain joins TRBV7-2 to TRBJ2-1, with D possibly TRBD2 on 5 matching bases. Germline V lookup: CDR1 SGHTA, CDR2 FQGNSA. CDR3 length: 13 residues. Deletions cut 3 bases from V and 7 bases from J, with 10 bases between.

The rearrangement uses TRBV27 and TRBJ2-7; TRBD1 aligns across 9 bases. Trimming cost V 3 bases and J 5 bases; bases outside gene matches: 5. The CDR3 is made up of 14 amino acids. CDR1 is MNHEY, CDR2 SMNVEV, per germline (reference sequence). DNA of the CDR3: TGTGCCAGCAGTTTCTCGACAGGGGGTCACGAGCAGTACTTC. It yields the protein CASSFSTGGHEQYF.

J is TRBJ1-1 and V is TRBV29-1; 7 positions match TRBD1. Germline lookup yields CDR1 SQVTM and CDR2 ANQGSEA. The CDR3 loop spans 17 amino acids. V shed 4 bases, J shed 0 bases, and the junction held 14 bases outside the gene matches. The DNA for the CDR3 is TGCAGCGTTGCGTCCGGACACTGGACAGGTCTGAACACTGAAGCTTTCTTT. It translates to CSVASGHWTGLNTEAFF.

This chain connects TRBV9 to TRBJ1-3; possible D gene TRBD1, 5 bases. CDR1 is SGDLS and CDR2 is YYNGEE in the germline V gene. The ends were cut back, 6 bases at V and 0 bases at J, with 16 bases in the middle. There are 16 residues in the CDR3. The CDR3 loop reads CASTSGSPISGNTIYF. CDR3 in DNA: TGTGCCAGCACCTCAGGGTCTCCCATCTCTGGAAACACCATATATTTT. The full variable domain, completed using reference TRBV9 and TRBJ1-3, is DSGVTQTPKHLITATGQRVTLRCSPRSGDLSVYWYQQSLDQGLQFLIQYYNGEERAKGNILERFSAQQFPDLHSELNLSSLELGDSALYFCASTSGSPISGNTIYFGEGSWLTVV.

The chain recombines TRBV11-2 with TRBJ2-2; 8 bases agree with TRBD2. CDR1 is SGHAT and CDR2 is FQNNGV in the germline V gene. The CDR3 consists of 17 residues. Trimming removed 5 bases from V and 2 bases from J; junction bases left unmatched: 10. Written as DNA, the CDR3 is TGTGCCAGCAGCCCGGGGGGGCTTCCCGATAACACCGGGGAGCTGTTTTTT. Translated, it gives CASSPGGLPDNTGELFF. Filled out from reference TRBV11-2 and TRBJ2-2, the complete variable domain reads EAGVAQSPRYKIIEKRQSVAFWCNPISGHATLYWYQQILGQGPKLLIQFQNNGVVDDSQLPKDRFSAERLKGVDSTLKIQPAKLEDSAVYLCASSPGGLPDNTGELFFGEGSRLTVL.

The J gene is TRBJ1-2, the V gene TRBV9, with D maybe TRBD1 (6 bases). CDR1 and CDR2 from the germline V gene are SGDLS and YYNGEE. Trimming left V 4 bases short and J 6 bases short, with 13 bases between. This CDR3 comprises 13 residues. In nucleotides, the CDR3 is TGTGCCAGCAGCCCAAGGGGGGGTAATGGCTACACCTTC. Residues: CASSPRGGNGYTF. Full variable domain (missing parts from reference TRBV9 and TRBJ1-2): DSGVTQTPKHLITATGQRVTLRCSPRSGDLSVYWYQQSLDQGLQFLIQYYNGEERAKGNILERFSAQQFPDLHSELNLSSLELGDSALYFCASSPRGGNGYTFGSGTRLTVV.

V gene TRBV14 combines with J gene TRBJ1-2, with 10 bases lining up with TRBD1. CDR3 length: 13 amino acids. Germline lookup yields CDR1 SGHDN and CDR2 FVKESK. Trimming at V came to 4 bases and at J to 9 bases, leaving 5 bases not matched to a gene. The CDR3: CASSPDRGLRYTF. CDR3 bases: TGTGCCAGCAGCCCAGACAGGGGGCTACGCTACACCTTC.

This clone was observed a few times. The gene calls are TRBV10-3 and TRBJ1-2; a possible D gene is TRBD1 (5 bases). Trimming took 11 bases from V and 2 from J, leaving 15 bases between them. The germline CDR1 and CDR2 sequences are ENHRY and SYGVKD. This CDR3 has 13 residues. Here the CDR3 reads CAVRTHRNYGYTF. For the CDR3, the DNA is TGTGCCGTTAGGACACATCGCAACTATGGCTACACCTTC.

This clone appeared a few times. The chain is built from TRBV7-2 and TRBJ1-1; D uncertain. The CDR3 is 16 amino acids. V shed 3 bases and J shed 4 bases, with 18 bases lying between them. Looked up from germline, CDR1 is SGHTA and CDR2 is FQGNSA. The CDR3 nucleotides are TGTGCCAGCAGCTTTGGCGGAATTGGGTCCGCCACTGAAGCTTTCTTT. Encoded protein: CASSFGGIGSATEAFF.

This clone was seen once. The J gene is TRBJ2-5, the V gene TRBV2, with D uncertain. The V gene lost 6 bases and the J gene lost 7 bases, with 15 bases spanning the gap. The length of the CDR3 is 13 residues. Germline CDR1 and CDR2: SNHLY and FYNNEI. This CDR3 reads CASSSGPLGTQYF. DNA for the CDR3: TGTGCCAGCAGCTCTGGGCCTCTCGGGACCCAGTACTTC.

The chain uses TRBV6-2 or TRBV6-3 and TRBJ1-5; the D is unclear. Germline V gene data show CDR1 as MNHEY and CDR2 as SVGEGT. The CDR3 has 14 amino acids. V lost 0 bases to trimming and J lost 6 bases, with 9 bases between them. The DNA of the CDR3 is TGTGCCAGCAGTTACTCAGTGCCTAGTCAGCCCCAGCATTTT. This encodes CASSYSVPSQPQHF.

This clone was counted a few times. V gene TRBV19 combines with J gene TRBJ2-4; 12 bases match TRBD2. The CDR3 sequence is 14 residues long. Germline V gene lookup returns CDR1 LNHDA and CDR2 SQIVND (reference sequence). V shed 4 bases and J 7 bases; nucleotides not matched to a gene: 2. The CDR3 loop reads CASSTGTSGNIQYF. The CDR3 nucleotides are TGTGCCAGTAGTACGGGGACTAGCGGGAACATTCAGTACTTC.

This chain uses TRBV28 with TRBJ2-1, with 13 bases identical to TRBD2. V was clipped by 5 bases and J by 4 bases; unmatched bases: 2. This CDR3 has 15 amino acids. The germline gives CDR1 MDHEN, CDR2 SYDVKM. The CDR3 DNA reads as TGTGCCAGCAGTAGGGGACTAGCGGGATACAATGAGCAGTTCTTC. Protein product: CASSRGLAGYNEQFF.

The genes are TRBV3-1 (or the pseudogene TRBV3-2) and TRBJ2-1; 8 nucleotides match TRBD2. This CDR3 comprises 16 residues. Germline lookup yields CDR1 LGHDT and CDR2 YNNKEL (reference sequence). V gave up 2 bases and J gave up 6 bases; unmatched junction bases: 9. Written as DNA, the CDR3 is TGTGCCAGCAGCCAACACACTAGCGGCCGGTTCAATGAGCAGTTCTTC. This translates into CASSQHTSGRFNEQFF.

The chain couples TRBV2 to TRBJ1-2; D is undetermined. The V gene lost 0 bases and the J gene lost 4 bases, with 12 bases spanning the gap. Germline V gene lookup returns CDR1 SNHLY and CDR2 FYNNEI. The CDR3 covers 15 residues. The CDR3, as DNA: TGTGCCAGCAGTGAAGCGTATACAGATATCTATGGCTACACCTTC. Translation: CASSEAYTDIYGYTF.

This clone was seen a handful of times. V gene TRBV5-4 combines with J gene TRBJ2-7; 8 bases line up with TRBD2. After removal of 3 bases from V and 12 bases from J, the junction contained 11 bases not matched to a gene. Germline loops: CDR1 SGHNT, CDR2 YYREEE (reference sequence). The CDR3 has 13 residues. The CDR3 coding sequence is TGTGCCAGCAGCTGGGAGGGGAGCGGGAGACTGTACTTC. It is translated as CASSWEGSGRLYF.

Note on this clone: Other nucleotide sequences in the sample specify the same CDR3. The chain combines TRBV19 with TRBJ1-6, with D perhaps TRBD1 (5 bases). Germline V gene sequence: CDR1 LNHDA, CDR2 SQIVND (reference sequence). Trimming cost V 8 bases and J 6 bases, with 14 bases left between them. The CDR3 extends over 14 amino acids. The CDR3 loop reads CASGLGQPNSPLHF. The CDR3, as DNA: TGTGCCAGTGGCCTGGGGCAGCCTAATTCACCCCTCCACTTT.

The chain joins TRBV18 to TRBJ2-1, with TRBD2 as a possible D gene (5 bases). Trimming took 2 bases from V and 0 from J, leaving 5 bases between them. The CDR3 length is 14 residues. Germline CDR1 KGHSH, CDR2 LQKENI. CDR3 DNA sequence: TGTGCCAGCTCACCAGCGGGCTCCTACAATGAGCAGTTCTTC. Translating it yields CASSPAGSYNEQFF.

The J gene is TRBJ2-2, the V gene TRBV28; D ambiguous. This CDR3 comprises 13 residues. The germline V gene has CDR1 MDHEN and CDR2 SYDVKM. V dropped 10 bases and J dropped 0 bases, with 9 bases sitting between them. Here the CDR3 reads CATRETNTGELFF. The CDR3 DNA sequence: TGTGCCACGAGAGAAACGAACACCGGGGAGCTGTTTTTT.

The chain is built from TRBV24-1 and TRBJ2-1; TRBD2 matches at 11 bases. Per the germline V gene, CDR1 is KGHDR and CDR2 is SFDVKD. The CDR3 spans 16 residues. The ends lost 0 bases at V and 8 bases at J; junction bases unmatched: 5. The CDR3 sequence is CATSDLVAGGPHEQFF. The CDR3 nucleotides are TGTGCCACCAGTGATTTGGTAGCGGGAGGGCCGCATGAGCAGTTCTTC.